This T cell receptor (beta chain) comes out of a study of blood T cell repertoires in COVID-19. Study in general: The United States, Italy and Spain supplied acute and convalescent COVID-19 samples.

Data came from immunoSEQ multiplex PCR; TCRdb stores just in-frame clones and leaves some out. This sample has around 45,000 clones, with approximately 86% found just once. Trimming took off 2 bases at V and 1 base at J, with 5 bases between the two ends. The germline V gene has CDR1 SGHTA and CDR2 FQGNSA. The CDR3 is made up of 13 amino acids. The sample consisted of peripheral blood. The sequence derives from a man between 60 and 75 years old with active COVID-19. The chain couples TRBV7-2 to TRBJ1-1; D is unresolved. The CDR3 nucleotides read TGTGCCAGCAGCTTATCAGGGAACACTGAAGCTTTCTTT. This encodes CASSLSGNTEAFF.